The 26 T cell receptor beta chains in this list originate from one sample, sequenced in a study of regulatory dendritic cells for organ transplantation. Method: immunoSEQ multiplex PCR; TCRdb's copy keeps in-frame clones and lacks some. The data hold over 20,000 clones, with roughly 69% observed a single time. The sequenced material came from memory CD4+ T cells from blood. Subset reported: CD45RO+ memory T cells. These receptors originate from a human donor in good health.

The CDR3 loop is CASSQDAPLGTQYF. The CDR3 coding sequence is TGTGCCAGCAGCCAAGATGCCCCTCTCGGTACGCAGTATTTT. V gene TRBV14 combines with J gene TRBJ2-3; D not resolved. This CDR3 has 14 residues. V was shortened by 0 bases and J by 8 bases, with 12 bases between the two germline ends. CDR1 and CDR2 from the germline V gene are SGHDN and FVKESK.

The V gene is TRBV21-1, the J gene TRBJ2-7; the table assigns TRBD1, which was not confirmed against the DNA. TRBV21-1 is a documented pseudogene. The CDR3 spans 14 residues. The CDR3: CASSKEAQYYEQYF. In DNA, the CDR3 is TGTGCCAGCAGCAAAGAAGCACAGTACTACGAGCAGTACTTC.

The J gene is TRBJ1-1, the V gene TRBV29-1; tentative D call: TRBD1 (6 bases). Germline CDR1 SQVTM, CDR2 ANQGSEA. The CDR3 is 14 amino acids. The ends were cut back, 3 bases at V and 4 bases at J, with 15 bases in the middle. The CDR3 nucleotides are TGCAGCGTTGAGGACAGTCCTGGGGCCACTGAAGCTTTCTTT. Amino acid sequence: CSVEDSPGATEAFF.

The rearrangement joins TRBV7-9 to TRBJ2-7; weak D call: TRBD2 (5 bases). The V gene's germline CDR1 is SEHNR and CDR2 FQNEAQ (reference sequence). V was shortened by 6 bases and J by 1 base, with 13 bases between the two germline ends. CDR3 size: 14 residues. CDR3 residues: CASRIDGVSYEQYF. As DNA, the CDR3 is TGTGCCAGCAGGATTGACGGGGTTTCCTACGAGCAGTACTTC. Based on the CDR3 plus reference TRBV7-9 and TRBJ2-7, the full variable domain is DTGVSQNPRHKITKRGQNVTFRCDPISEHNRLYWYRQTLGQGPEFLTYFQNEAQLEKSRLLSDRFSAERPKGSFSTLEIQRTEQGDSAMYLCASRIDGVSYEQYFGPGTRLTVT.

V usage is TRBV10-3 and J usage is TRBJ1-1, with D possibly matching TRBD1 (6 bases). From germline, CDR1 is ENHRY and CDR2 SYGVKD. With 4 bases removed from V and 1 base from J, the gap between germline ends came to 16 bases. The CDR3 covers 16 residues. CDR3 nucleotides: TGTGCCATCAGTGCCGCGGGGGCAGAGAGGAACACTGAAGCTTTCTTT. It is translated as CAISAAGAERNTEAFF.

This clone appeared a few times. V and J are TRBV7-9 and TRBJ1-5; D perhaps matches TRBD1 (5 bases). V was clipped by 5 bases and J by 5 bases, with 16 bases between them. CDR1 and CDR2 (germline): SEHNR, FQNEAQ (reference sequence). The CDR3 length is 15 residues. The CDR3 DNA reads TGTGCCAGCAGCCTGGGTACAGGTTCCTATCAGCCCCAGCATTTT. It yields the protein CASSLGTGSYQPQHF.

This clone was detected only a few times. The chain recombines TRBV7-9 with TRBJ1-5, with D perhaps matching TRBD1 (5 bases). Trimming pared 6 bases from V and 3 bases from J, leaving 12 bases between. CDR1 is SEHNR, CDR2 FQNEAQ, per germline (reference sequence). This CDR3 has 14 residues. DNA for the CDR3: TGTGCCAGCAGACAGAAGGGGCCCAATCAGCCCCAGCATTTT. Its translation: CASRQKGPNQPQHF.

The chain has TRBV7-9 and TRBJ2-5; D ambiguous. The germline V gene encodes CDR1 SEHNR and CDR2 FQNEAQ (reference sequence). CDR3 length: 13 residues. V was clipped by 6 bases and J by 3 bases, with 11 bases between them. Written as DNA, the CDR3 is TGTGCCAGCAGGGCTACCAGCGAAGAGACCCAGTACTTC. As protein: CASRATSEETQYF.

The CDR3 region is CASRGQGSQPQHF. DNA of the CDR3: TGTGCCAGCAGAGGACAGGGAAGTCAGCCCCAGCATTTT. This chain links TRBV25-1 with TRBJ1-5, with 8 positions matching TRBD1. In germline, CDR1 is MGHDK, CDR2 SYGVNS. Trimming took 6 bases from V and 6 from J; bases not matched to a gene: 4. This CDR3 has 13 residues.

There are a few counts of this clone. The chain couples TRBV7-9 to TRBJ1-1, with D hard to call. The V end lost 1 base, the J end lost 5 bases, and 11 bases lay between the germline ends. The V gene's germline CDR1 is SEHNR and CDR2 FQNEAQ (reference sequence). This CDR3 has 14 amino acids. CDR3 region: CASSLDGSLTEAFF. The CDR3 DNA follows: TGTGCCAGCAGCTTAGATGGGAGTTTGACTGAAGCTTTCTTT. The full variable domain, rest sourced from reference TRBV7-9 and TRBJ1-1, is DTGVSQNPRHKITKRGQNVTFRCDPISEHNRLYWYRQTLGQGPEFLTYFQNEAQLEKSRLLSDRFSAERPKGSFSTLEIQRTEQGDSAMYLCASSLDGSLTEAFFGQGTRLTVV.

The V call is TRBV7-9, the J call TRBJ1-6; D is perhaps TRBD1 (6 bases). V was pared by 0 bases and J by 7 bases, with 13 bases between. The CDR3 has 16 amino acids. Germline V gene data show CDR1 as SEHNR and CDR2 as FQNEAQ (reference sequence). CDR3 loop: CASSLAQARGNSPLHF. CDR3 DNA: TGTGCCAGCAGCTTAGCTCAGGCCAGGGGAAATTCACCCCTCCACTTT.

V gene TRBV4-1 combines with J gene TRBJ1-2; the match to TRBD1 covers 10 bases. V lost 0 bases and J lost 0; bases outside the gene matches: 4. The CDR3 runs to 17 residues. Germline V gene data show CDR1 as MGHRA and CDR2 as YSYEKL. The CDR3 spells CASSQDRGTGANYGYTF. As DNA, the CDR3 is TGCGCCAGCAGCCAAGATCGGGGGACAGGGGCTAACTATGGCTACACCTTC.

J is TRBJ1-2 and V is TRBV10-3; D ambiguous. V lost 6 bases and J lost 8, with 13 bases in between. The CDR3 totals 12 residues. Germline V CDR1 and CDR2: ENHRY, SYGVKD. The CDR3 protein is CAISVDNRGYTF. The DNA of the CDR3 is TGTGCCATCAGCGTAGACAATCGGGGCTACACCTTC.

The chain uses TRBV5-6 and TRBJ1-5, with TRBD1 matching 8 bases. Germline V gene data show CDR1 as SGHDT and CDR2 as YYEEEE. The CDR3 loop spans 15 amino acids. J was trimmed by 3 bases and V by 5 bases; bases with no gene match: 7. CDR3 nucleotide sequence: TGTGCCAGCAGTTGGGGGACAGGCATCAATCAGCCCCAGCATTTT. Translating it yields CASSWGTGINQPQHF.

This clone was observed a handful of times. The V and J genes are TRBV5-1 and TRBJ1-1; no firm D call. This CDR3 is built from 14 residues. In germline, CDR1 is SGHRS, CDR2 YFSETQ. Between the trimmed V and J ends, which lost 4 bases and 1 base, there was a span of 11 bases. CDR3 coding DNA: TGCGCCAGCAGCGAGGGTGGAAGGAACACTGAAGCTTTCTTT. Translation: CASSEGGRNTEAFF.

As DNA, the CDR3 is TGTGCCAGCAGGTCCTCGGGGGACACTGAAGCTTTCTTT. It codes for CASRSSGDTEAFF. The rearrangement joins TRBV7-2 to TRBJ1-1; tentative D call: TRBD1 (5 bases). Germline CDR1 is SGHTA and CDR2 is FQGNSA. The CDR3 has 13 amino acids. The germline V and J ends were trimmed by 6 bases and 3 bases, with 11 bases remaining between them.

The rearrangement uses TRBV5-4 and TRBJ1-1; perhaps TRBD1 as D (6 bases). Deletions cut 5 bases from V and 5 bases from J, with 13 bases between. The germline gives CDR1 SGHNT, CDR2 YYREEE (reference sequence). This CDR3 is 13 amino acids long. CDR3 DNA: TGTGCCAGCAGTTTGCAAGGGGGTACTGAAGCTTTCTTT. Protein sequence: CASSLQGGTEAFF.

The rearrangement uses TRBV2 and TRBJ2-7; 7 positions agree with TRBD2. The V segment lost 8 bases and the J segment 2 bases; nucleotides outside the gene matches: 9. The CDR3 spans 14 residues. From germline, CDR1 is SNHLY and CDR2 FYNNEI. The CDR3 DNA reads TGTGCCAGCGGGGAGGGCGGGACCACCTACGAGCAGTACTTC. Protein product: CASGEGGTTYEQYF. Looking up the rest from reference TRBV2 and TRBJ2-7 gives the full variable domain: EPEVTQTPSHQVTQMGQEVILRCVPISNHLYFYWYRQILGQKVEFLVSFYNNEISEKSEIFDDQFSVERPDGSNFTLKIRSTKLEDSAMYFCASGEGGTTYEQYFGPGTRLTVT.

The V call is TRBV10-3, the J call TRBJ1-5, with 8 bases matching TRBD1. The CDR3 has 13 residues. CDR1 and CDR2 from the germline V gene are ENHRY and SYGVKD. V shed 10 bases, J shed 5 bases, and the junction held 7 bases outside the gene matches. The CDR3 region has the DNA TGTGCCACCTCGACAGGGGATGATCAGCCCCAGCATTTT. This sequence encodes CATSTGDDQPQHF.

A few counts support this clone. This sequence joins TRBV19 and TRBJ1-1, with TRBD1 as a possible D gene (6 bases). This CDR3 contains 15 residues. Germline V gene sequence: CDR1 LNHDA, CDR2 SQIVND (reference sequence). Trimming shortened V by 3 bases and J by 6 bases, and 17 bases separated the two germline ends. CDR3 nucleotides: TGTGCCAGTAGTATTGGGGGGGCGAGGGCTCCTGAAGCTTTCTTT. This translates into CASSIGGARAPEAFF.

The chain recombines TRBV29-1 with TRBJ2-1; TRBD1 aligns across 9 bases. CDR1 and CDR2 from the germline V gene are SQVTM and ANQGSEA. The CDR3 runs to 13 residues. V was pared by 7 bases and J by 6 bases, with 7 bases of the junction left unmatched. CDR3 DNA: TGCAGCGGCGGGGGACAGGGATTCAATGAGCAGTTCTTC. It specifies CSGGGQGFNEQFF.

V gene TRBV4-1 combines with J gene TRBJ2-5; 11 nucleotides match TRBD2. Germline V CDR1 and CDR2: MGHRA, YSYEKL. The junction had 14 bases not matched to a gene; V was cut back by 2 bases and J by 9 bases. This CDR3 has 17 residues. CDR3 amino acids: CASSQFGVAGGGTAQYF. CDR3 sequence (DNA): TGCGCCAGCAGCCAATTCGGAGTAGCGGGGGGGGGAACGGCCCAGTACTTC.

The chain employs TRBV10-3 and TRBJ1-2; 7 nucleotides line up with TRBD1. Trimming took 7 bases from V and 0 from J; bases not matched to a gene: 14. Germline V gene data show CDR1 as ENHRY and CDR2 as SYGVKD. The CDR3 is 17 residues long. The CDR3 nucleotides are TGTGCCATCACCCCCCGACAGGGTCTGGGGACTAACTATGGCTACACCTTC. Translated, it gives CAITPRQGLGTNYGYTF.

The rearrangement joins TRBV7-6 to TRBJ1-5, with 7 bases matching TRBD1. In germline, CDR1 is SGHVS, CDR2 FNYEAQ. After removal of 5 bases from V and 5 bases from J, the junction contained 3 bases not matched to a gene. This CDR3 has 13 amino acids. CDR3 sequence reads: CASSTGEHQPQHF. In DNA form, the CDR3 reads TGTGCCAGCAGCACAGGGGAACATCAGCCCCAGCATTTT.

The J gene is TRBJ2-5, the V gene TRBV5-1; 7 bases match TRBD1. Germline CDR1 and CDR2: SGHRS and YFSETQ. With 4 bases clipped from V and 4 bases from J, the junction kept 10 bases outside the gene matches. This CDR3 has 15 amino acids. CDR3 sequence: CASSGARQGGETQYF. For the CDR3, the DNA is TGCGCCAGCAGCGGGGCTAGACAGGGCGGAGAGACCCAGTACTTC.

The rearrangement uses TRBV6-1 and TRBJ2-5; TRBD1 aligns across 10 bases. Germline loops: CDR1 MNHNS, CDR2 SASEGT. This CDR3 has 13 residues. V was pared by 8 bases and J by 7 bases, with 7 bases of the junction left unmatched. The CDR3, as DNA: TGTGCCAGCCGGGACAGGGGTTTGGGGACCCAGTACTTC. It specifies CASRDRGLGTQYF.